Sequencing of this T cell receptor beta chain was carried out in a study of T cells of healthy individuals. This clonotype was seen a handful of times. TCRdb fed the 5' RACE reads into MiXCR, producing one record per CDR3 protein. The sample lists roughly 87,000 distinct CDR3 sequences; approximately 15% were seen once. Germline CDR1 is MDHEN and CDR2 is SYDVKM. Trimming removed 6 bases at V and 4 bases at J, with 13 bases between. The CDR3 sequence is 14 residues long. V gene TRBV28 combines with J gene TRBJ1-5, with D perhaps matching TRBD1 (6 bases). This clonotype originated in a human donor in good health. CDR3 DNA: TGTGCCAGCAGATATCAAGGGGGGAATCAGCCCCAGCATTTT. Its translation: CASRYQGGNQPQHF.